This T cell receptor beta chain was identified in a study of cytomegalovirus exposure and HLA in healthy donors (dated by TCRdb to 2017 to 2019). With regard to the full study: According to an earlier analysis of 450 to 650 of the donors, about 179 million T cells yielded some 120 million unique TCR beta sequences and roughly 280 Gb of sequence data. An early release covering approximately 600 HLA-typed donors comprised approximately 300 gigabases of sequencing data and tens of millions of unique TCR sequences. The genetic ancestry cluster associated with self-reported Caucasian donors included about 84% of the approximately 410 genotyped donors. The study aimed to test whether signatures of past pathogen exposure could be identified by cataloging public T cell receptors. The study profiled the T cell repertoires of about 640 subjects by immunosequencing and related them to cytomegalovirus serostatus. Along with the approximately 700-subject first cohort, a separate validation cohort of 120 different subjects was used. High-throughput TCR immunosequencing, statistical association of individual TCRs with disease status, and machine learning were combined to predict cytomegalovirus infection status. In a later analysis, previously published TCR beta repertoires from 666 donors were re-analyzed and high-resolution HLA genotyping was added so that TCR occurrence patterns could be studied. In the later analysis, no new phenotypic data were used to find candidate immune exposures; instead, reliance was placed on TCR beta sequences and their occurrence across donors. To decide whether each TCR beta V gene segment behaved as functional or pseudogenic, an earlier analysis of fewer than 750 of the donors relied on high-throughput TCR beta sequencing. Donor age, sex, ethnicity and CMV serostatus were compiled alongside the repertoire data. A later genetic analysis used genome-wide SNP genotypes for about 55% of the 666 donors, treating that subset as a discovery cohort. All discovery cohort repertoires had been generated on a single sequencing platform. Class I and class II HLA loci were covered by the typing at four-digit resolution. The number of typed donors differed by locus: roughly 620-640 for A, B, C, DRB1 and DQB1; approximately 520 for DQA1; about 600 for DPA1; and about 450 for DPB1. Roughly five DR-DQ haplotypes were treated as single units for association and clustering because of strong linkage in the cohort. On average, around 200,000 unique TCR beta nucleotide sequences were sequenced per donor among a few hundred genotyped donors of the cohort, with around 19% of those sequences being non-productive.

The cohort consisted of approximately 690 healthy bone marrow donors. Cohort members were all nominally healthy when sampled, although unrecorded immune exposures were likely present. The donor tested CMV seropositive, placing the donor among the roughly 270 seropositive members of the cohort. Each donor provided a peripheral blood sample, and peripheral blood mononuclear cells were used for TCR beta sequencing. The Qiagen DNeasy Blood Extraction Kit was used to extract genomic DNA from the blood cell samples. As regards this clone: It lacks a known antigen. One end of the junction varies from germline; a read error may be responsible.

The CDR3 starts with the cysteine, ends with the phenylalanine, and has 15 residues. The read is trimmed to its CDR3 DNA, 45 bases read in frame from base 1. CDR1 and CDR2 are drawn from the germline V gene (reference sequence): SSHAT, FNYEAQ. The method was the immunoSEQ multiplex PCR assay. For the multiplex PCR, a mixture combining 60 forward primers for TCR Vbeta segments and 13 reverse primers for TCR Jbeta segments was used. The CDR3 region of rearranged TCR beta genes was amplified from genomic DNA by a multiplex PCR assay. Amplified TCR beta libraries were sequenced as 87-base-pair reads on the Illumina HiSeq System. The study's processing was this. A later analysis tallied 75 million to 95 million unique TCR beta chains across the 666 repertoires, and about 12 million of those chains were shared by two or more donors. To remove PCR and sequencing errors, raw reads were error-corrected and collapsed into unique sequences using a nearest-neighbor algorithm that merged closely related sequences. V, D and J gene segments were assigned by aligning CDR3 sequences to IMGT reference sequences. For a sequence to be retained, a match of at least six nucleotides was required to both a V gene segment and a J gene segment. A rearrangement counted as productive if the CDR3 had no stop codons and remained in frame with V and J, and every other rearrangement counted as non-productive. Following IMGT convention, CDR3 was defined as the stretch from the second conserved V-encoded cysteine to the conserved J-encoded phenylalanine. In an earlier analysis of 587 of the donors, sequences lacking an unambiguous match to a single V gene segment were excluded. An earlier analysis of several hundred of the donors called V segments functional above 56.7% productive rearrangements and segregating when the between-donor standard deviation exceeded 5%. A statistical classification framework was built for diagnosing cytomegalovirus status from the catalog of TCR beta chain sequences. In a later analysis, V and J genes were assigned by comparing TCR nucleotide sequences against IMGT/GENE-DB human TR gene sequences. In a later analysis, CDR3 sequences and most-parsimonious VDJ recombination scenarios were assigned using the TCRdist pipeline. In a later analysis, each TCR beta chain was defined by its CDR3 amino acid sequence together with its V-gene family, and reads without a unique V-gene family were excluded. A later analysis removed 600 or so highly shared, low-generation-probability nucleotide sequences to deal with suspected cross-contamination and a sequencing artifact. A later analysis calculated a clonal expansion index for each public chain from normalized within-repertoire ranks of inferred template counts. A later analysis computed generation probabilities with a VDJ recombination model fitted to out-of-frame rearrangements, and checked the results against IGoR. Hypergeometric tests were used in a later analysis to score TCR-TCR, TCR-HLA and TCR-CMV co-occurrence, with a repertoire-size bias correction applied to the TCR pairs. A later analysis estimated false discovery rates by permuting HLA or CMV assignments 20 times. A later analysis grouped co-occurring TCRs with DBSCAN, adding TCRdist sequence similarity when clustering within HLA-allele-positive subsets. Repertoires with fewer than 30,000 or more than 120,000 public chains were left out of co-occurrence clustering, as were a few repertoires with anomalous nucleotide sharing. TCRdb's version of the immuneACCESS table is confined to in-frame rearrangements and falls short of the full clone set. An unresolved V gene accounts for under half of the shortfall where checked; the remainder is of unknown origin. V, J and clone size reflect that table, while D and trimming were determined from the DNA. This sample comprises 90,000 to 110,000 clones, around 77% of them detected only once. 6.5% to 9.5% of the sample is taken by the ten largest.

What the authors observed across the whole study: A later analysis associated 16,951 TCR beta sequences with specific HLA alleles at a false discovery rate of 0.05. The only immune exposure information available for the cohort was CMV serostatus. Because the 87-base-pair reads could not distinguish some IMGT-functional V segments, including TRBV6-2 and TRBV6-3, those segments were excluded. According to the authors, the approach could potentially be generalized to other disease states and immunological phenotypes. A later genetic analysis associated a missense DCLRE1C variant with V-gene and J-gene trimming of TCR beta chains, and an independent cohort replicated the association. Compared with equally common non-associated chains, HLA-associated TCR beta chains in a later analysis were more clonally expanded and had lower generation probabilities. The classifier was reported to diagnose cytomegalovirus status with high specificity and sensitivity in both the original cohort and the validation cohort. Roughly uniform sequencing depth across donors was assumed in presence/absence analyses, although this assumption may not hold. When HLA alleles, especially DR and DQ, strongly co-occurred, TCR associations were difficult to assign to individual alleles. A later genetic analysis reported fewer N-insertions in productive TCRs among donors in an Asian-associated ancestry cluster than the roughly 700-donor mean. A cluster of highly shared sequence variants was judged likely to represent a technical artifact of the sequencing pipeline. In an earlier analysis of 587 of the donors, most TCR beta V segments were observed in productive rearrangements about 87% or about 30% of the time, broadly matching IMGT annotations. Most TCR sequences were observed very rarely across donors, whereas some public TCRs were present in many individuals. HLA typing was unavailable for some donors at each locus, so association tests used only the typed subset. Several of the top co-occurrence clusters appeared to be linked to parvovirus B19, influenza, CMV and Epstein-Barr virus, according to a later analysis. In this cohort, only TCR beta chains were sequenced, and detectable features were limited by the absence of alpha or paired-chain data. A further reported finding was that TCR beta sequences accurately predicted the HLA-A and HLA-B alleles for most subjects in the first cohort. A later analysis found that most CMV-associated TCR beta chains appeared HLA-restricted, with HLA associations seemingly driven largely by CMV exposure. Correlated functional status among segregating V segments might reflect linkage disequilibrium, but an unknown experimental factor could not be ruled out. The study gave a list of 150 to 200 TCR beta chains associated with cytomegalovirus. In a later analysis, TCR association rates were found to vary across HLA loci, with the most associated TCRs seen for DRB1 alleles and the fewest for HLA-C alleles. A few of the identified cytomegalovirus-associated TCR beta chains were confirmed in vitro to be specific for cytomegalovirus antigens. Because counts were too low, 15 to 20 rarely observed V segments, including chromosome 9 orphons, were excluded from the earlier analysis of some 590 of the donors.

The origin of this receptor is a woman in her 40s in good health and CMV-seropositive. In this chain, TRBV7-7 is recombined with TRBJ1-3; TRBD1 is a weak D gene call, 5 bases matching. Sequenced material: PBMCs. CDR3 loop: CASSLNGGPGNTIYF. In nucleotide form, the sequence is TGTGCTAGCAGCTTAAACGGGGGACCTGGAAACACCATATATTTT.